This T cell receptor (beta chain) was retrieved from a study of blood T cells in healthy people across ages. Notes on this clonotype: What it binds is unknown.

Findings of the study overall: Among T cells, TCR beta diversity per million cells dropped roughly linearly as age rose.

The V segment lost 4 bases and the J segment 0 bases; nucleotides outside the gene matches: 5. Germline lookup yields CDR1 LGHNA and CDR2 YSLEER. The CDR3 is 15 amino acids. Together with a sample-barcoded 5' primer, a J-beta primer mix was included in a second PCR lasting about 6 to 11 cycles. TCRdb fed the 5' RACE reads into MiXCR, producing one record per CDR3 protein. The profile shows about 780,000 distinct CDR3 sequences, 62% of them singletons. Sequenced material: blood. V gene TRBV4-3 combines with J gene TRBJ2-5, with 7 bases matching TRBD2. This sequence was found in a man under 40 in good health. This CDR3 is CASSPMGGDQETQYF. CDR3 bases: TGCGCCAGCAGCCCAATGGGGGGGGACCAAGAGACCCAGTACTTC.